Sequencing of this T cell receptor (beta chain) was carried out in a study of CD8+CD57+ T cells in acquired aplastic anemia. Between the trimmed V and J ends, which lost 0 bases and 8 bases, there was a span of 14 bases. The germline CDR1 and CDR2 sequences are DFQATT and SNEGSKA (reference sequence). The CDR3 length is 15 residues. The template for TCR beta VDJ and CDR3 sequence profiling was genomic DNA. One entry per CDR3 protein results from TCRdb running MiXCR on the reads. The sample records around 400,000 distinct CDR3 sequences, about 70% being singletons. This clonotype appeared a single time.

What was sequenced was sorted CD4+, CD8+, or CD8+CD57+ T cells (not recorded which) from PBMCs. The clonotype comes from a human donor in good health, serving as a control. The chain links TRBV20-1 to TRBJ2-6; D remains ambiguous. The CDR3 coding sequence is TGCAGTGCTAGAGATGGCAGCTTTGGACCCAACGTCCTGACTTTC. Translating it yields CSARDGSFGPNVLTF.